The present entry profiles one TCR beta chain with its context. As yet, its antigen is unknown. During the collection period, no donor immune events like infections were recorded. The method was immunoSEQ multiplex PCR; TCRdb's version includes in-frame clones alone and lacks a portion of them. The sample gives tens of thousands of clones, 75% to 90% of which show up once; around 2.7% is in the top ten. The sample belongs to a study of identifying expanded T cells in peripheral blood. Broader study findings: Technical replicates showed around 1.3 changed clones; around two weeks 15 to 20; four weeks 19. Clone count variance between roughly two-week samples rose with total template count.

The CDR3 is 16 residues long. Germline V CDR1 and CDR2: LNHDA, SQIVND (reference sequence). V lost 4 bases, J lost 2 bases, and 6 bases stayed unmatched. The sequencing input was blood. This TCR came from a person aged 18 to 75 in good health. J is TRBJ2-7 and V is TRBV19; 12 positions match TRBD2. CDR3 sequence reads: CASSTGTSGLPYEQYF. The CDR3 DNA reads as TGTGCCAGTAGTACCGGGACTAGCGGGCTCCCCTACGAGCAGTACTTC.